This TCR beta chain is from a study of tumor-infiltrating lymphocytes in localized non-small cell lung cancer. The repertoire was sequenced with immunoSEQ multiplex PCR; TCRdb's copy has only in-frame clones and lacks some. The sample has about 12,000 clones; roughly 80% are singletons. On this clone: Its antigen is still unknown.

The V end was cut by 6 bases, the J end by 2 bases, with 16 bases between. The CDR3 runs to 15 residues. CDR1 MNHNS and CDR2 SASEGT come from the germline V gene. General study findings and limits: Tumor T-cell fraction from TCR sequencing was not associated with recurrence-free survival (p = 0.61).

This clonotype originated in a human donor with non-small cell lung cancer. V usage is TRBV6-1 and J usage is TRBJ2-5; the D call may be TRBD1 or TRBD2 (5 bases each). Sequencing was done on a sample of lung tumor tissue. For the CDR3, the DNA is TGTGCCAGCAGGGGGGAATCCGGGGAACAAGAGACCCAGTACTTC. As protein: CASRGESGEQETQYF.